The TCR beta chain under discussion was sequenced for a study of CD8 T cells in Susac syndrome. The RNA, roughly 0.5 to 1 ug, was put through reverse transcription using random hexamers. The TCR beta CDR3 was amplified by immunoSEQ multiplex PCR across 54 Vbeta, 13 Jbeta. TCRdb passed the immunoSEQ multiplex PCR reads through MiXCR, listing each CDR3 protein once. The data hold 200,000 to 300,000 distinct CDR3 sequences, with about 96% observed a single time. The CDR3 totals 15 residues. V lost 3 bases and J lost 3; bases outside the gene matches: 6. Germline lookup yields CDR1 DFQATT and CDR2 SNEGSKA (reference sequence).

The chain uses TRBV20-1 and TRBJ1-5, with 9 bases fitting TRBD1. The sample consisted of CD4+ T cells from PBMCs. The origin of this receptor is a human donor with Susac syndrome. CDR3 DNA: TGCAGTGCTAGGCCGGGACAGGGAATCAATCAGCCCCAGCATTTT. This encodes CSARPGQGINQPQHF.